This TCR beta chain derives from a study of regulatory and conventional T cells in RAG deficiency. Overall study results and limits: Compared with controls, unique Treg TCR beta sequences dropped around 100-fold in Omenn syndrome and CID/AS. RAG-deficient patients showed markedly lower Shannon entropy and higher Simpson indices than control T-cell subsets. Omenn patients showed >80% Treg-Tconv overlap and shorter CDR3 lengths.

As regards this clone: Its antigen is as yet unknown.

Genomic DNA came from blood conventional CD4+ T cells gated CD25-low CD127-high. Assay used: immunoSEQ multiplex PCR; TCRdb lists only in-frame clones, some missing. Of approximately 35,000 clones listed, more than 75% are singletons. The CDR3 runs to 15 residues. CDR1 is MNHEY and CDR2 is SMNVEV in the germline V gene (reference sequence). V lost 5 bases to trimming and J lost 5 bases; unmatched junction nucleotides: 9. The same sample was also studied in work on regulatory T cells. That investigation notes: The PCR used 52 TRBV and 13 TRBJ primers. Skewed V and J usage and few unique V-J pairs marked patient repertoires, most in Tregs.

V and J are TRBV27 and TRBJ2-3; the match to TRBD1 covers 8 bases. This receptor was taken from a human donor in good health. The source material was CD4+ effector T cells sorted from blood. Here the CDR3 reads CASSLGQGRRDTQYF. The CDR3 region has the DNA TGTGCCAGCAGTCTTGGACAGGGTAGAAGAGATACGCAGTATTTT.